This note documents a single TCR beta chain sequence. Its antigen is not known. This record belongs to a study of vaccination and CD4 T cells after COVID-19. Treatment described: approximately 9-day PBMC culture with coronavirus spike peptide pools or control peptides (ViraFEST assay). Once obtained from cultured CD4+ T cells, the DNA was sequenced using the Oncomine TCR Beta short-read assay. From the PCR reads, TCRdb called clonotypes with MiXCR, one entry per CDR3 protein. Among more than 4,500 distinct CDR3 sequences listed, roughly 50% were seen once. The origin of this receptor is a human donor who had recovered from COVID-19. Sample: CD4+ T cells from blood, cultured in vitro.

CDR3 region: CASIRGDNYGYTF. The CDR3 DNA reads as TGTGCCAGCATTAGAGGGGATAACTATGGCTACACCTTC. V is TRBV6-1 and J is TRBJ1-2, with D perhaps TRBD1 (5 bases). Trimming left V 7 bases short and J 1 base short, with 10 bases between. CDR1 and CDR2 from the germline V gene are MNHNS and SASEGT. The CDR3 length is 13 residues.